This TCR beta chain stems from a study of T-cell memory formation after mild COVID-19. About the study: Clusters of TCRs were largely donor specific.

cDNA libraries for TCR alpha and TCR beta, carrying sample barcodes and UMIs, came from 5'RACE with constant-segment primers. One entry per CDR3 protein results from TCRdb running MiXCR on the 5' RACE reads. This sample carries about 190,000 distinct CDR3 sequences, 20% to 25% of them seen once, and the ten largest clones take more than 20%. This clonotype was seen a few times. What it binds is not known. Germline trimming cut 6 bases from V and 2 bases from J; bases unmatched to any gene: 4. Germline CDR1 reads MDHEN; CDR2 reads SYDVKM. This CDR3 comprises 14 residues. Findings and limits, study-wide: The study found balanced CD4/CD8 in clones contracting day 15 to 85 and a CD4+ lean in later expanders.

Sequencing was done on a sample of PBMCs or a T cell subset sorted from them (not recorded which). The chain employs TRBV28 and TRBJ2-7; 10 positions agree with TRBD1. The TCR sequence derives from an adult woman who had mild COVID-19 (a few samples of this study predate the infection). Cell type and time point are not known. The CDR3 DNA reads as TGTGCCAGCAGCCGACAGGGGGCGGCCTACGAGCAGTACTTC. This encodes CASSRQGAAYEQYF.